This T cell receptor (beta chain) was captured in a study of post-analysis software for immune sequencing data (dated by TCRdb to the mid-2010s). For the wider study: Recorded disease courses included relapsing-remitting, secondary progressive and progressive-relapsing multiple sclerosis, with some patients lacking subtype annotation. A subset of samples was prepared in parallel using single-end sample barcoding, then pooled and co-amplified after Illumina adapter ligation. The multiple sclerosis patient repertoires were compared with some twelve previously published healthy control repertoires from donors aged about 6 to 28 years. Results and caveats for the whole study, not just this receptor: The multiple sclerosis patient group was slightly younger than the control group. Multiple sclerosis patients had significantly lower normalized Chao1 diversity than controls, a result that suggests substantial peripheral T-cell clonal expansion. Significantly higher frequencies in patients than in controls were found for about five TRBV segments, including TRBV5-6, TRBV5-1 and TRBV20-1. Direct clustering with F measure revealed strong co-clustering of samples prepared in the same batch, which led to a batch-effect correction.

Looking up the germline V gene (reference sequence) yields CDR1 DFQATT and CDR2 SNEGSKA. Clipping removes 6 bases from V and 6 bases from J, with 14 as the unmatched junction base count. The CDR3 starts with the cysteine, ends with the phenylalanine, and has 15 residues. Only CDR3 DNA is held: 45 bases, read in frame from base 1. To demonstrate the VDJtools post-analysis software, the study profiled TCR beta repertoires from the peripheral blood of 13 young patients with multiple sclerosis. The multiple sclerosis patients were children and adolescents ranging in age from about 6 to 17 years. Library construction relied on PCR. Sequenced using an Illumina HiSeq 2500. Unique molecular identifiers were incorporated into TCR beta cDNA libraries to reduce PCR and sequencing biases. Roughly 0.5 million cDNA molecules were obtained per 1 to 10 million input T cells, so each molecule approximated one T cell. The same protocol used for the earlier healthy control dataset was applied to prepare and sequence the patient libraries. Samples belonging to the same batch were prepared together, multiplexed and sequenced on a shared HiSeq lane. The source study handled its data this way. Raw barcoded reads were processed with MIGEC, and single-read molecular identifier groups were discarded before consensus assembly and CDR3 extraction. VDJtools was used for post-analysis of the clonotype tables, with diversity normalized by down-sampling every dataset to the smallest sample size. To correct batch-related cross-sample contamination, repertoire overlap clustering matched CDR3 amino acid sequences but not nucleotide sequences. TCRdb handled the public reads itself, with Q25 trimming in fastp and clone calling in MiXCR, and kept productive beta chains. When rows share a CDR3 protein, they turn into one entry using the most common DNA and genes. What appears here as the V and J calls and clone size reflects TCRdb's work, not the paper's. The sample table contains about 770,000 distinct CDR3 sequences; only one count was recorded for more than 45% of them. Just under 5% of the sample rests with the top ten.

To note about this clonotype: Its recognized antigen is unknown. No qualities accompany the bases; no much larger clone lies one base away.

The origin of this receptor is a girl between 10 and 17 years old with multiple sclerosis. The rearranged segments are TRBV20-1 and TRBJ2-1, and 7 junction bases match TRBD1. Sequenced material: blood. Read as DNA, the sequence is TGCAGTGCCGACCCTCCGGGACAGCCTCGCAATGAGCAGTTCTTC. This encodes CSADPPGQPRNEQFF.